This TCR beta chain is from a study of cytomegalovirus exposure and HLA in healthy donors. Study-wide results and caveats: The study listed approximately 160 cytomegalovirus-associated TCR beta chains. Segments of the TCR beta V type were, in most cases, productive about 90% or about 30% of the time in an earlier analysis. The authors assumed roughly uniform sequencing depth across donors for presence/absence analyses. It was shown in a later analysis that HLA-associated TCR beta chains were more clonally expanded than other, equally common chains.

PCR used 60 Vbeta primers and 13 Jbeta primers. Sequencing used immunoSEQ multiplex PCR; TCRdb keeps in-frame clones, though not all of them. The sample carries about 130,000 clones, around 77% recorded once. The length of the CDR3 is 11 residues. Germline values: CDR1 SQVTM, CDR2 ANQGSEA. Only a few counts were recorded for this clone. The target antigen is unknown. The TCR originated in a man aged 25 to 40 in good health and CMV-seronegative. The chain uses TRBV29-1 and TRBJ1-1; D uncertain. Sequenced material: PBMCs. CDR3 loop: CSVIQNTEAFF. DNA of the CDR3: TGCAGTGTGATACAGAACACTGAAGCTTTCTTT.